This entry describes one T cell receptor (beta chain). Antigen unknown. These data are taken from a study of CD8 T cells in Susac syndrome. Findings of the study overall: The TCR sequencing and HLA analysis in the study involved a relatively small number of individuals, as the study acknowledged.

RNA amounts of roughly 0.45 to 1 ug underwent reverse transcription with random hexamers. The authors amplified TCR beta CDR3 across 54 Vbeta and 13 Jbeta using immunoSEQ multiplex PCR. TCRdb fed the immunoSEQ multiplex PCR reads into MiXCR, producing one record per CDR3 protein. This table has about 130,000 distinct CDR3 sequences, roughly 96% appearing once. The sequenced target, TCR beta, came from blood CD8+ and CD4+ T cells. Negative isolation was used for CD8+ and CD4+ T cells and FACS enrichment for TEMRA cells. The ends were cut back, 1 base at V and 4 bases at J, with 14 bases in the middle. Germline V gene sequence: CDR1 SGHTA, CDR2 FQGNSA. The length of the CDR3 is 15 residues.

The specimen sequenced was CD4+ T cells from PBMCs. This clonotype was obtained from a human donor in good health. The chain recombines TRBV7-2 with TRBJ2-7; D gene uncertain. The DNA of the CDR3 is TGTGCCAGCAGCTTAGGCCCAGGTCGGATGTACGAGCAGTACTTC. This translates into CASSLGPGRMYEQYF.